The 11 T cell receptor beta chains listed next were all sequenced from one sample in a study of Ad26.COV2.S vaccination and SARS-CoV-2 variants. The treatment is: about 20 received Ad26.COV2.S at low or high dose, single or two shots; several received placebo; per-sample allocation not given. Samples were taken on day 63 after the first vaccine or placebo injection. Data came from immunoSEQ multiplex PCR; TCRdb stores just in-frame clones and leaves some out. This table holds 380,000 or so clones, about 85% found once. The starting material was peripheral blood, obtained in a trial of Ad26.COV2.S vaccine versus placebo. The receptors derive from a person between 18 and 60 years old who received the Ad26.COV2.S COVID-19 vaccine or a placebo.

As concerns this clone: A clone one base away is much larger, so this may be a read error. The chain has TRBV7-9 and TRBJ2-1; 9 bases fit TRBD2. In germline, CDR1 is SEHNR, CDR2 FQNEAQ (reference sequence). The CDR3 covers 16 residues. CDR3 in DNA: TGTGCCAGCAGCTTAGACACGGGACTAGCTTCAAATGAGCAGCTCTTC. This sequence encodes CASSLDTGLASNEQLF.

V usage is TRBV7-6 and J usage is TRBJ1-2; no definite D call. The CDR3 is 13 amino acids. V was pared by 1 base and J by 11 bases, with 14 bases between. Germline CDR1 SGHVS, CDR2 FNYEAQ. CDR3 protein: CASSLGRGSGYTF. CDR3 DNA: TGTGCCAGCAGCTTAGGTCGAGGCAGCGGATACACCTTC.

The genes are TRBV5-5 and TRBJ2-7; TRBD1 matches at 7 bases. J was trimmed by 0 bases and V by 4 bases; bases with no gene match: 7. Germline loops: CDR1 SGHKS, CDR2 YYEKEE (reference sequence). The CDR3 covers 15 residues. CDR3 in amino acids: CASSPIQGSSYEQYF. The CDR3 DNA follows: TGTGCCAGCAGCCCAATACAGGGGAGCTCCTACGAGCAGTACTTC.

The V call is TRBV28, the J call TRBJ2-7, with D perhaps matching TRBD1 (6 bases). Between the trimmed V and J ends, which lost 8 bases and 2 bases, there was a span of 19 bases. Germline V CDR1 and CDR2: MDHEN, SYDVKM. The CDR3 extends over 15 amino acids. CDR3 DNA: TGTGCCAGCCTCCAGGCCAGGGGATATGCCTACGAGCAGTACTTC. This encodes CASLQARGYAYEQYF.

This chain connects TRBV5-1 to TRBJ1-6; D remains ambiguous. The germline CDR1 and CDR2 sequences are SGHRS and YFSETQ. V was pared by 1 base and J by 10 bases, with 12 bases between. This CDR3 has 14 amino acids. The CDR3 here is CASSLKPAGSPLHF. The CDR3 region has the DNA TGCGCCAGCAGCTTGAAACCCGCGGGGTCACCCCTCCACTTT.

This clone was counted once. This chain joins TRBV20-1 and TRBJ1-5; possibly TRBD1 for D (6 bases). From germline, CDR1 is DFQATT and CDR2 SNEGSKA (reference sequence). This CDR3 region has 18 residues. Trimming removed 3 bases from V and 2 bases from J, with 23 bases in between. Here the CDR3 reads CSASRGRVKGVGNQPQHF. CDR3 coding DNA: TGCAGTGCTAGTCGGGGCAGGGTGAAGGGGGTAGGCAATCAGCCCCAGCATTTT.

This clone was picked up one time. The CDR3 DNA reads TGTGCCAGCAGTTTATTTAGAACCGGGGAGCTGTTTTTT. This sequence encodes CASSLFRTGELFF. The chain carries TRBV27 and TRBJ2-2, with D unresolved. The CDR3 covers 13 residues. The ends were cut back, 1 base at V and 5 bases at J, with 5 bases in the middle. Germline V CDR1 and CDR2: MNHEY, SMNVEV (reference sequence).

The rearrangement joins TRBV5-6 to TRBJ2-5; no clear D. CDR3 length: 15 residues. CDR1 is SGHDT, CDR2 YYEEEE, per germline. The germline V and J ends were trimmed by 4 bases and 2 bases, with 15 bases remaining between them. The CDR3 nucleotides read TGTGCCAGCAGCCAGTCGACGGGTTCTCAAGAGACCCAGTACTTC. Translation gives CASSQSTGSQETQYF. Combining the CDR3 with reference TRBV5-6 and TRBJ2-5 gives the whole variable domain DAGVTQSPTHLIKTRGQQVTLRCSPKSGHDTVSWYQQALGQGPQFIFQYYEEEERQRGNFPDRFSGHQFPNYSSELNVNALLLGDSALYLCASSQSTGSQETQYFGPGTRLLVL.

This clone was counted between two and nine times. The chain couples TRBV6-1 to TRBJ2-1; D ambiguous. The germline CDR1 and CDR2 sequences are MNHNS and SASEGT. The CDR3 extends over 15 amino acids. Trimming removed 1 base at V and 1 base at J, with 8 bases between. CDR3 protein: CASSEVAESYNEQFF. DNA of the CDR3: TGTGCCAGCAGTGAAGTGGCAGAATCCTACAATGAGCAGTTCTTC.

The rearrangement joins TRBV7-9 to TRBJ1-1, with D tentatively TRBD1 (6 bases). The V and J ends lost 1 base and 0 bases respectively, with 9 bases between them. The CDR3 sequence is 15 residues long. Germline CDR1 reads SEHNR; CDR2 reads FQNEAQ (reference sequence). CDR3 coding DNA: TGTGCCAGCAGCTTAGATCAGGGGATGAACACTGAAGCTTTCTTT. Encoded protein: CASSLDQGMNTEAFF. Full variable domain (remainder filled in from reference TRBV7-9 and TRBJ1-1): DTGVSQNPRHKITKRGQNVTFRCDPISEHNRLYWYRQTLGQGPEFLTYFQNEAQLEKSRLLSDRFSAERPKGSFSTLEIQRTEQGDSAMYLCASSLDQGMNTEAFFGQGTRLTVV.

The chain has TRBV7-9 and TRBJ2-5; D unresolved. Trimming pared 2 bases from V and 3 bases from J, leaving 13 bases between. The germline V gene encodes CDR1 SEHNR and CDR2 FQNEAQ (reference sequence). There are 15 residues in the CDR3. CDR3 amino acids: CASSLISRAEETQYF. DNA for the CDR3: TGTGCCAGCAGCTTAATTTCCAGAGCCGAAGAGACCCAGTACTTC. Supplemented by reference TRBV7-9 and TRBJ2-5, the full variable domain reads DTGVSQNPRHKITKRGQNVTFRCDPISEHNRLYWYRQTLGQGPEFLTYFQNEAQLEKSRLLSDRFSAERPKGSFSTLEIQRTEQGDSAMYLCASSLISRAEETQYFGPGTRLLVL.